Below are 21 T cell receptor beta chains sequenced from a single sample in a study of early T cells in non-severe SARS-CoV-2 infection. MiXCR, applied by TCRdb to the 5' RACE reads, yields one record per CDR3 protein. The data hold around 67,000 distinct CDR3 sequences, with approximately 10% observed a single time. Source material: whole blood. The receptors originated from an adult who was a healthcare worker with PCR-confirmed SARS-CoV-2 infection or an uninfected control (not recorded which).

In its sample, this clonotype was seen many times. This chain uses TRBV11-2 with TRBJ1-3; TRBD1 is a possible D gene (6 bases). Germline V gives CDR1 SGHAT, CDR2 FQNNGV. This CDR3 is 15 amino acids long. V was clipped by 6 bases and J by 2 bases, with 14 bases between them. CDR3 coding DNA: TGTGCCAGCAGGGACAGTTTAAAAGCTGGAAACACCATATATTTT. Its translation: CASRDSLKAGNTIYF.

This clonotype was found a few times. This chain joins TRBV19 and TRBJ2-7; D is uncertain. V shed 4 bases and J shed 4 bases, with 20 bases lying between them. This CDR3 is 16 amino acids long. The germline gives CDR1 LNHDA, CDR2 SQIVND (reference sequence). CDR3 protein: CASSTEQGPISYEQYF. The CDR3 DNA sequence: TGTGCCAGTAGTACCGAACAAGGACCGATTTCGTACGAGCAGTACTTC.

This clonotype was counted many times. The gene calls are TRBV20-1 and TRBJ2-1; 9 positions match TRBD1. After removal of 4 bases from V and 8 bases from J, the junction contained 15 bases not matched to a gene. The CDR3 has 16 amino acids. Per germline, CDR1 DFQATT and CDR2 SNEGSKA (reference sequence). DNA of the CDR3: TGCAGTGCTACACCATTCTCCGGGACAGGGAGGCATGAGCAGTTCTTC. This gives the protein CSATPFSGTGRHEQFF.

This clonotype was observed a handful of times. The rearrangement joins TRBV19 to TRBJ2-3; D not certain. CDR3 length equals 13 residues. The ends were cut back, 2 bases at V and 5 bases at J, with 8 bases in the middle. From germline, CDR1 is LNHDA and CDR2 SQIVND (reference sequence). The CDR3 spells CASSINWGDTQYF. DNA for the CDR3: TGTGCCAGTAGTATAAACTGGGGAGATACGCAGTATTTT.

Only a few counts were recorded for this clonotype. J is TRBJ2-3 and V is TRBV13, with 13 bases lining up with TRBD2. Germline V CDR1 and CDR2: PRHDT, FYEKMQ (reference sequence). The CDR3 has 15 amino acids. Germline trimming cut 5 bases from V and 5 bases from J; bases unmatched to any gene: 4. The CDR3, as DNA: TGTGCCAGCAGCATCCGGACTAGCGGGGGAGATACGCAGTATTTT. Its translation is CASSIRTSGGDTQYF.

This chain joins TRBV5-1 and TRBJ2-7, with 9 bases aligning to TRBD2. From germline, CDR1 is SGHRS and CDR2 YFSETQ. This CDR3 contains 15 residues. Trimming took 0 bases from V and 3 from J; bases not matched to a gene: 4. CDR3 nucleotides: TGCGCCAGCAGCTTGGTAGTAGCGGGAGACTACGAGCAGTACTTC. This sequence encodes CASSLVVAGDYEQYF.

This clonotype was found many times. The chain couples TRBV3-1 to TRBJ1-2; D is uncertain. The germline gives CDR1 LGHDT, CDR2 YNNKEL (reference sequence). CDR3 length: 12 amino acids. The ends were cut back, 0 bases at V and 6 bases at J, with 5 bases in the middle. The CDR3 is CASSQEKNGYTF. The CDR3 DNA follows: TGTGCCAGCAGCCAAGAGAAGAATGGCTACACCTTC.

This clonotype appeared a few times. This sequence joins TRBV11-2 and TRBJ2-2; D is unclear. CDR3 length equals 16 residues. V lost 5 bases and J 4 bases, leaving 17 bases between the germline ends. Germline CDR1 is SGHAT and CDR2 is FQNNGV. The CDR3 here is CASSPRRSLGTGELFF. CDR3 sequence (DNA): TGTGCCAGCAGCCCCCGAAGGAGCCTGGGCACCGGGGAGCTGTTTTTT.

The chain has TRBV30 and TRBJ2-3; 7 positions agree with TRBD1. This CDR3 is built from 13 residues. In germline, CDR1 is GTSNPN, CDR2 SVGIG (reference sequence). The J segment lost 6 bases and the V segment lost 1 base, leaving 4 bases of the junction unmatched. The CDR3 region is CAWSGGGRDTQYF. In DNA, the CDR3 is TGTGCCTGGAGTGGAGGGGGCAGGGATACGCAGTATTTT. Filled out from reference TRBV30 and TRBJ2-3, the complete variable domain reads SQTIHQWPATLVQPVGSPLSLECTVEGTSNPNLYWYRQAAGRGLQLLFYSVGIGQISSEVPQNLSASRPQDRQFILSSKKLLLSDSGFYLCAWSGGGRDTQYFGPGTRLTVL.

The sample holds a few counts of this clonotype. CDR3 loop: CASGTTQGDEQYF. The CDR3 DNA follows: TGTGCCAGCGGGACTACCCAAGGGGACGAGCAGTACTTC. The rearrangement links TRBV6-5 to TRBJ2-7; 7 positions match TRBD2. Germline CDR1 reads MNHEY; CDR2 reads SVGAGI. V dropped 8 bases and J dropped 5; count of bases not matched to a gene: 9. CDR3 length: 13 amino acids.

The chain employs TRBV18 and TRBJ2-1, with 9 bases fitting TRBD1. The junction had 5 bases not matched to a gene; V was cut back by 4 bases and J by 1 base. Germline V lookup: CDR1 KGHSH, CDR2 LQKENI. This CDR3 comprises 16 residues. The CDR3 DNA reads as TGTGCCAGCTCACTTCCGGGACAGGGTTCCTACAATGAGCAGTTCTTC. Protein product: CASSLPGQGSYNEQFF.

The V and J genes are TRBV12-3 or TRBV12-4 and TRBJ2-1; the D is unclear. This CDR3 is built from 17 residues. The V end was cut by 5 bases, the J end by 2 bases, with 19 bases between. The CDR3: CASSPLTVLEPYNEQFF. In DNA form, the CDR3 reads TGTGCCAGCAGTCCACTGACGGTATTGGAGCCCTACAATGAGCAGTTCTTC.

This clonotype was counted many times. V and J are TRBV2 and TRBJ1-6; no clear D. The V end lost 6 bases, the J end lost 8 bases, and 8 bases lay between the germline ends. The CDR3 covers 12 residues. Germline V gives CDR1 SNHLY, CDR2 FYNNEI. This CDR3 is CASSFIDSPLHF. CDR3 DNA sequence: TGTGCCAGCAGCTTTATAGATTCACCCCTCCACTTT.

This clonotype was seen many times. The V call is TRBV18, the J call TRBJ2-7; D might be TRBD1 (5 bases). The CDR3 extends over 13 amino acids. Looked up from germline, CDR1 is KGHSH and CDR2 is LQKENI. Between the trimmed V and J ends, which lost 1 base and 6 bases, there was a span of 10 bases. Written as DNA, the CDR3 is TGTGCCAGCTCACCACAGGGGTTCGGCGAGCAGTACTTC. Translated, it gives CASSPQGFGEQYF.

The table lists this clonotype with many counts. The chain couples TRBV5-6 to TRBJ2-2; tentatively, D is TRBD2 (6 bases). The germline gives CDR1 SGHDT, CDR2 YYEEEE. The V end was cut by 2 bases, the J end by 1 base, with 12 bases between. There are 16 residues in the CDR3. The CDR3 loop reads CASSFYSGQNTGELFF. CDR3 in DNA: TGTGCCAGCAGCTTCTACAGCGGGCAGAACACCGGGGAGCTGTTTTTT.

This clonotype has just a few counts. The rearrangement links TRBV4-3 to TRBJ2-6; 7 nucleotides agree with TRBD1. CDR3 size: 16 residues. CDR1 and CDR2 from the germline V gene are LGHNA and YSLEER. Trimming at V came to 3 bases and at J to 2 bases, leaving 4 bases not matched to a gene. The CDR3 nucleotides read TGCGCCAGCAGCCATGTTCAGGGGGCTGGGGCCAACGTCCTGACTTTC. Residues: CASSHVQGAGANVLTF.

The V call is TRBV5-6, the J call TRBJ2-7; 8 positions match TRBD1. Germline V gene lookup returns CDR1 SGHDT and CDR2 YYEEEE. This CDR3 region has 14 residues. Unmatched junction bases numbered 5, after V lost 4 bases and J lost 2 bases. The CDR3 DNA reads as TGTGCCAGCAGCCGGACAGGGAGCGCCTACGAGCAGTACTTC. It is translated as CASSRTGSAYEQYF.

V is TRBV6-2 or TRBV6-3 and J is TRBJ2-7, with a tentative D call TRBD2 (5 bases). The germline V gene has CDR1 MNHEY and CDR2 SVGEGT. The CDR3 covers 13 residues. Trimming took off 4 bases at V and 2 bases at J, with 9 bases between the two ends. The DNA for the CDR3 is TGTGCCAGCAGTTCTCGGGATACCTACGAGCAGTACTTC. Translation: CASSSRDTYEQYF.

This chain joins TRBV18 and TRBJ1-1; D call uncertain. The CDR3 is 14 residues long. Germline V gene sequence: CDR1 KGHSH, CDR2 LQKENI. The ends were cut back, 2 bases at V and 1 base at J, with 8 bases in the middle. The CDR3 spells CASSPVQANTEAFF. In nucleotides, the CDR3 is TGTGCCAGCTCACCAGTTCAGGCGAACACTGAAGCTTTCTTT.

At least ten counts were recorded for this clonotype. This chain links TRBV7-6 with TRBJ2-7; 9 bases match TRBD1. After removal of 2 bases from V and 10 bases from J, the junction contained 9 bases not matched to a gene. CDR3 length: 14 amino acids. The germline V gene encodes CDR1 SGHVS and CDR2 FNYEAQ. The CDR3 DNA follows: TGTGCCAGCAGCTTAAACACAGGGGGCGAGGCTCAGTACTTC. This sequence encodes CASSLNTGGEAQYF.

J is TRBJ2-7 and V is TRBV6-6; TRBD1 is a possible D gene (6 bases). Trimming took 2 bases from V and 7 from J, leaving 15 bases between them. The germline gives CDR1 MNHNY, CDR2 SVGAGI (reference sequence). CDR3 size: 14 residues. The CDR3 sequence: CASSYEPGVVEQYF. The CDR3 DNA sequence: TGTGCCAGCAGTTACGAACCAGGGGTTGTGGAGCAGTACTTC.